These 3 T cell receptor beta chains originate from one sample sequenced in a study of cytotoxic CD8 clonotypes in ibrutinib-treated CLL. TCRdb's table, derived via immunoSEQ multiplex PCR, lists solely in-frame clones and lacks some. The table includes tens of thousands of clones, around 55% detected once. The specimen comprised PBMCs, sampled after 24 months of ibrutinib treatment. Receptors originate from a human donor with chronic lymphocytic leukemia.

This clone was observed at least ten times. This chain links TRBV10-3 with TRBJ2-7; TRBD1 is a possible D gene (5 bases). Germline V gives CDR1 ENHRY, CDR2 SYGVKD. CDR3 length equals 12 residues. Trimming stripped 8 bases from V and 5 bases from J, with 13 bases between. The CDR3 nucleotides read TGTGCCATCGCGCGACAAGGGGACGAGCAGTACTTC. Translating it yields CAIARQGDEQYF.

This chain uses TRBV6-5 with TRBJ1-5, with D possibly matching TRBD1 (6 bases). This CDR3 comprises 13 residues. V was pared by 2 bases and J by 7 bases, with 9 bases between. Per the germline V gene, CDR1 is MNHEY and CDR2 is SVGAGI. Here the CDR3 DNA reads TGTGCCAGCAGTTACGCAGGGGACCAGCCCCAGCATTTT. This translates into CASSYAGDQPQHF.

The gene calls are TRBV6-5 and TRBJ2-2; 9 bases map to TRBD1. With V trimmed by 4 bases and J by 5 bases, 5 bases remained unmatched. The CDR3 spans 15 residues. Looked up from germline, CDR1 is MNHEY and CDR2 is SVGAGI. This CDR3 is CASSLTGGWTGELFF. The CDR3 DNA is TGTGCCAGCAGTTTAACAGGGGGCTGGACCGGGGAGCTGTTTTTT.